These 10 T cell receptor beta chains share one sample of origin, sequenced in a study of T cells in Graves' hyperthyroidism and ophthalmopathy. The investigators amplified TCR beta CDR3 regions from RNA transcripts. First-round RT-PCR targeting the TCR CDR3 was performed with the HTBI primer set. TCRdb re-derived calls from the multiplex PCR reads in MiXCR, one entry per CDR3 protein. The sample lists 750,000 to 900,000 distinct CDR3 sequences; 35% to 45% were seen once. Sequencing was performed on blood. The source of these receptors is a man younger than 35 with Graves' hyperthyroidism.

There are a few counts of this clonotype. The V gene is TRBV5-4, the J gene TRBJ1-1; 9 nucleotides align to TRBD1. Germline CDR1 is SGHNT and CDR2 is YYREEE (reference sequence). Trimming took 4 bases from V and 5 from J; bases not matched to a gene: 6. This CDR3 contains 14 residues. The CDR3 is CASSVGQGMTEAFF. The CDR3 DNA reads as TGTGCCAGCAGCGTCGGACAGGGGATGACTGAAGCTTTCTTT. Filled out from reference TRBV5-4 and TRBJ1-1, the complete variable domain reads ETGVTQSPTHLIKTRGQQVTLRCSSQSGHNTVSWYQQALGQGPQFIFQYYREEENGRGNFPPRFSGLQFPNYSSELNVNALELDDSALYLCASSVGQGMTEAFFGQGTRLTVV.

V gene TRBV5-1 combines with J gene TRBJ2-5, with TRBD2 identical over 9 bases. V lost 3 bases, J lost 5 bases, and 8 bases stayed unmatched. This CDR3 has 15 residues. The germline V gene has CDR1 SGHRS and CDR2 YFSETQ. This chain's CDR3 is CASSSRLAGSETQYF. CDR3 bases: TGCGCCAGCAGCTCCCGGCTAGCGGGGAGTGAGACCCAGTACTTC.

This chain uses TRBV5-1 with TRBJ1-5; 9 bases line up with TRBD1. The CDR3 length is 15 residues. The germline gives CDR1 SGHRS, CDR2 YFSETQ. The V and J ends lost 0 bases and 6 bases, in that order; junction bases with no gene match: 4. The CDR3 region has the DNA TGCGCCAGCAGCTTGGGGACAGGGGCAGGTCAGCCCCAGCATTTT. Protein sequence: CASSLGTGAGQPQHF.

This clonotype was seen repeatedly, ten times or more. The chain recombines TRBV5-1 with TRBJ1-6; D remains ambiguous. V gave up 0 bases and J gave up 4 bases, with 11 bases separating them. Germline-derived CDR1 and CDR2 are SGHRS and YFSETQ. CDR3 length equals 16 residues. CDR3 residues: CASSLDGRGYNSPLHF. The CDR3 nucleotides read TGCGCCAGCAGCTTGGATGGGAGAGGGTATAATTCACCCCTCCACTTT.

The table lists this clonotype with many counts. The genes are TRBV20-1 and TRBJ1-2, with D possibly matching TRBD1 (5 bases). This CDR3 spans 13 amino acids. Trimming left V 0 bases short and J 4 bases short, with 9 bases between. Germline CDR1 reads DFQATT; CDR2 reads SNEGSKA (reference sequence). This CDR3 reads CSAREGVGYGYTF. The DNA of the CDR3 is TGCAGTGCTAGAGAAGGGGTTGGCTATGGCTACACCTTC.

This clonotype was found a few times. V gene TRBV5-1 combines with J gene TRBJ1-2; maybe TRBD1 (5 bases). Germline assignment: CDR1 SGHRS and CDR2 YFSETQ. Trimming removed 0 bases from V and 8 bases from J, with 17 bases in between. The CDR3 has 15 amino acids. CDR3 DNA sequence: TGCGCCAGCAGCTTGGCCCCCAGGGAGACTGGCGGCTACACCTTC. Protein sequence: CASSLAPRETGGYTF.

The chain recombines TRBV7-3 with TRBJ2-7; D is perhaps TRBD1 (5 bases). The CDR3 extends over 12 amino acids. In germline, CDR1 is SGHTA, CDR2 FQGTGA. Trimming took 5 bases from V and 5 from J, leaving 10 bases between them. CDR3 in DNA: TGTGCCAGCAGCGTACCAGGGAACGAGCAGTACTTC. It codes for CASSVPGNEQYF.

This clonotype was observed a few times. The chain uses TRBV12-3 or TRBV12-4 and TRBJ2-5, with D perhaps matching TRBD1 (6 bases). V was shortened by 5 bases and J by 9 bases, with 16 bases between the two germline ends. This CDR3 has 13 amino acids. The chain's CDR3 is CASSPQSEGAQYF. CDR3 DNA: TGTGCCAGCAGTCCGCAATCTGAGGGGGCCCAGTACTTC.

The chain carries TRBV20-1 and TRBJ2-7, with 12 bases lining up with TRBD2. J lost 4 bases, V lost 0 bases, and 4 bases had no gene match. This CDR3 spans 15 amino acids. The germline V gene has CDR1 DFQATT and CDR2 SNEGSKA (reference sequence). CDR3 nucleotide sequence: TGCAGTGCTAGAGATCCGACTAGCGGGAGTTACGAGCAGTACTTC. It encodes CSARDPTSGSYEQYF.

This clonotype occurred a few times. This chain links TRBV6-1 with TRBJ1-4; a possible D gene is TRBD1 (6 bases). Germline lookup yields CDR1 MNHNS and CDR2 SASEGT. Deletions cut 6 bases from V and 0 bases from J, with 14 bases between. The CDR3 spans 16 residues. CDR3 DNA: TGTGCCAGCAGGTCAGGGGCTCTTGCAACTAATGAAAAACTGTTTTTT. This codes for CASRSGALATNEKLFF.